These 7 T cell receptor beta chains originate from one sample sequenced in a study of shared clonotypes between healthy human individuals. The method was immunoSEQ multiplex PCR; TCRdb's version includes in-frame clones alone and lacks a portion of them. The repertoire holds around 2.3 million clones, with approximately 94% as singletons. Sequenced material: naive CD4+ T cells sorted from blood. The subset is: CD45RA+ positively selected. The receptors here all came from a man aged 18 to 30 in good health.

The rearrangement links TRBV28 to TRBJ1-5; the D gene is possibly TRBD1 (5 bases). This CDR3 spans 15 amino acids. Trimming left V 5 bases short and J 4 bases short, with 15 bases between. The germline V gene has CDR1 MDHEN and CDR2 SYDVKM. The CDR3 is CASSGGGAINQPQHF. The CDR3 coding sequence is TGTGCCAGCAGTGGGGGAGGGGCGATAAATCAGCCCCAGCATTTT.

The chain recombines TRBV5-1 with TRBJ2-5; tentatively, D is TRBD1 (5 bases). CDR3 length equals 17 residues. V lost 2 bases and J 1 base, leaving 18 bases between the germline ends. Germline-derived CDR1 and CDR2 are SGHRS and YFSETQ. The CDR3 is CASSFLGHRQFQETQYF. The CDR3 DNA follows: TGCGCCAGCAGCTTCCTGGGGCATCGACAGTTCCAAGAGACCCAGTACTTC.

V gene TRBV7-8 combines with J gene TRBJ2-7; maybe TRBD1 (5 bases). V shed 5 bases and J shed 3 bases, with 8 bases lying between them. Per germline, CDR1 SGHVS and CDR2 FQNEAQ. The CDR3 runs 12 residues. Here the CDR3 DNA reads TGTGCCAGCAGCCCAGGGCGCTACGAGCAGTACTTC. Translated: CASSPGRYEQYF.

The V call is TRBV7-9, the J call TRBJ2-3; D might be TRBD2 (5 bases). The CDR3 loop spans 16 amino acids. Germline CDR1 and CDR2: SEHNR and FQNEAQ (reference sequence). The V and J ends lost 0 bases and 1 base respectively, with 11 bases between them. The CDR3 nucleotides read TGTGCCAGCAGCTTAGCGCGATTTAGCGGCACAGATACGCAGTATTTT. Protein: CASSLARFSGTDTQYF.

The chain links TRBV7-9 to TRBJ1-2; perhaps TRBD1 as D (6 bases). With 5 bases removed from V and 8 bases from J, the gap between germline ends came to 15 bases. The CDR3 loop spans 13 amino acids. Germline V gives CDR1 SEHNR, CDR2 FQNEAQ (reference sequence). This chain's CDR3 is CASSPPGTIGYTF. DNA of the CDR3: TGTGCCAGCAGCCCACCCGGGACAATCGGCTACACCTTC. The full variable domain, rest sourced from reference TRBV7-9 and TRBJ1-2, is DTGVSQNPRHKITKRGQNVTFRCDPISEHNRLYWYRQTLGQGPEFLTYFQNEAQLEKSRLLSDRFSAERPKGSFSTLEIQRTEQGDSAMYLCASSPPGTIGYTFGSGTRLTVV.

The chain has TRBV5-4 and TRBJ2-2; 8 bases map to TRBD1. J was trimmed by 6 bases and V by 5 bases; bases with no gene match: 9. The germline V gene encodes CDR1 SGHNT and CDR2 YYREEE (reference sequence). This CDR3 has 15 residues. CDR3 DNA: TGTGCCAGCAGGGGACCGGGACAGGAGGCCGGGGAGCTGTTTTTT. Translating it yields CASRGPGQEAGELFF.

The CDR3 spells CASSQGAGVGAEQYF. The CDR3 coding sequence is TGCGCCAGCAGCCAAGGGGCGGGCGTCGGCGCCGAGCAGTACTTC. This rearrangement joins TRBV4-3 to TRBJ2-7; tentatively, D is TRBD2 (5 bases). Germline V gene sequence: CDR1 LGHNA, CDR2 YSLEER. Trimming removed 1 base from V and 6 bases from J, with 16 bases in between. There are 15 residues in the CDR3.